The rows below give T cell receptor beta chains drawn from one sample of a study of CD8+ T cells in alopecia areata. Profiling relied on immunoSEQ multiplex PCR, and the TCRdb table lists in-frame clones only, not all of them. Among 110,000 to 150,000 clones, 86% were seen once, and the ten largest hold over 10%. The source was CD8+ T cells sorted from blood, collected at week 4, from a patient treated with tofacitinib. These receptors all come from a human donor with alopecia areata. The conserved cysteine and the conserved F or W are not part of the CDR3 here. Size is stated for part of the rows, as once, few or many counts, or as a class when the clone is expanded.

V	size	CDR3
TRBV27	-	ASSLGLAVHNEQF
TRBV28	-	ASRGQGEYWEKLF
TRBV5-1	few	ASRTGGRENIQY
TRBV15	-	ATAGNLASTDTQY
TRBV11-2	-	ASSLDGPLDEQY
TRBV27	once	ASNRGTGNSYEQY
TRBV30	-	AWSVQAGGYTGELF
TRBV7-2	-	ASSPTVSGGFTDTQY
TRBV7-8	-	ASSQTGIVNTEAF
TRBV9	-	ASSVLGYNTDTQY
TRBV5-4	-	ASSLGLPGDGYT
TRBV19	-	ASSLWGSPYNEQF
TRBV30	-	AWAPNRDRGTYEQY
TRBV5-4	-	ASSPTDRGLRTTREQY
TRBV29-1	-	SVVGTGRTDTQY
TRBV7-9	-	ASSRNLDGTYGYT
TRBV5-6	-	ASSRGTSVYNEQF
TRBV5-4	-	ASSLDSNTEAF
TRBV6-5	-	ASEQLPGDEQF
TRBV19	-	ASRDRDYNEQF
TRBV2	-	ASPRGTSGSVNTGELF
TRBV6-1	-	ASSSMQGAKDEQY
TRBV19	-	ASSMWGTTEAF
TRBV6-5	-	ASSLRGGNTEAF
TRBV29-1	once	SVESGMGENEQF
TRBV18	-	ASSPRRDPSPYEQY
TRBV29-1	-	SVAARGYQETQY
TRBV29-1	-	SVQKNTEAF
TRBV5-4	-	ASSLGGGPTDTQY
TRBV7-9	-	ASSSQTSGKDNEQF
TRBV7-9	-	ASSFNPDTQY
TRBV29-1	-	SVETSGSSYEQF
TRBV7-8	-	ASSYAGQGEY
TRBV2	-	ASSDLGQPQH
TRBV27	-	ASTRTAYPYEQY
TRBV29-1	-	SVEDRGRAYEQY
TRBV29-1	-	SVVLNVRAF
TRBV5-1	-	ASSLAKDRTYNEQF
TRBV7-2	-	ASSPYGTGGYNYGYT
TRBV9	-	ASSVLGTEAF
TRBV7-9	-	ASSSPGGNHYEQY
TRBV4-2	-	ASSQEGWATNEKLF
TRBV2	-	ASRGTSTYEQY
TRBV2	-	ASSGETEGQPQH
TRBV2	few	AGAGDPTYEQY
TRBV6-5	-	ASSFNTGELF
TRBV7-2	-	ASSLLTGGNEQF
TRBV9	few	ASSVEAVENTIY
TRBV30	-	AWSVGNTGELF
TRBV2	-	ASSLLAGGITGELF
TRBV5-1	-	ASADSGGQANTGELF
TRBV9	-	ASSVFAGGLNEQF
TRBV30	-	AWSSQGYEQY